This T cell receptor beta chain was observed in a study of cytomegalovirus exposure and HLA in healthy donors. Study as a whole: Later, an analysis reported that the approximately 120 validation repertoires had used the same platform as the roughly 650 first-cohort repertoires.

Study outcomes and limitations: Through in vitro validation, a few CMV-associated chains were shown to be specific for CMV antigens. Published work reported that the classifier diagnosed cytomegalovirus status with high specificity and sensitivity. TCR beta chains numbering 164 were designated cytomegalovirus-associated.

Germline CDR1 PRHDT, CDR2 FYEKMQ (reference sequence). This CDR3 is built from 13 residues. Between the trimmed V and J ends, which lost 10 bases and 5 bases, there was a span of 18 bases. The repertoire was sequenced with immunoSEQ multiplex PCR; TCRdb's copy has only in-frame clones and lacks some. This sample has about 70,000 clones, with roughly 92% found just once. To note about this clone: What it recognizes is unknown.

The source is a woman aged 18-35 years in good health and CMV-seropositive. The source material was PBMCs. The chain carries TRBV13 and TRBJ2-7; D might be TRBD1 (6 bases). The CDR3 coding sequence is TGTGCCAACAACAGGGTACCCGAAAACGAGCAGTACTTC. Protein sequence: CANNRVPENEQYF.